This T cell receptor beta chain was sequenced during a study of identical twins' blood T cells. Study-wide points: Top TCRbeta clonotypes were shared more with twin than unrelated donors.

Six healthy women, forming three identical twin pairs, donated samples. Each TCR cDNA library carried sample-specific barcodes on both ends. MiXCR was run by TCRdb on the 5' RACE reads, yielding one entry per CDR3 protein. This repertoire shows 350,000 to 400,000 distinct CDR3 sequences, about 28% found once; its top ten account for about 6%. This clonotype has ten or more counts. Its antigen is currently unknown. The length of the CDR3 is 14 residues. CDR1 is LGHNA, CDR2 YNFKEQ, per germline. V lost 3 bases, J lost 2 bases, and 9 bases lay in between. This rearrangement joins TRBV4-2 to TRBJ2-3; D unresolved. This clonotype originated in a woman aged 18 to 49 in good health. What was sequenced was PBMCs. This CDR3 is CASSHRTHTDTQYF. The CDR3 DNA reads TGTGCCAGCAGCCATCGGACGCACACAGATACGCAGTATTTT.